This T cell receptor (beta chain) was found in a study of cytomegalovirus exposure and HLA in healthy donors. Only a few counts were recorded for this clone. In the PCR, 60 Vbeta and 13 Jbeta primers were used. Authors' processing steps: An analysis performed later counted 70 million to 90 million unique TCR beta chains (approximately 12 million of them shared). Repertoires were generated with immunoSEQ multiplex PCR, while TCRdb's copy carries only in-frame clones and drops some. The V and J calls and clone size are taken from that table; D and trimming were inferred from the DNA. The sample yields 110,000 or so clones, about 80% seen once. CDR3 length equals 14 residues. The V end was cut by 6 bases, the J end by 2 bases, with 12 bases between. Germline V gene data show CDR1 as ENHRY and CDR2 as SYGVKD.

This receptor was taken from a man younger than 45 in good health and CMV-seronegative. The sample was PBMCs. The chain joins TRBV10-3 to TRBJ2-3; D uncertain. CDR3 DNA sequence: TGTGCCATCAGGAACTCAGACTCCACAGATACGCAGTATTTT. It encodes CAIRNSDSTDTQYF.